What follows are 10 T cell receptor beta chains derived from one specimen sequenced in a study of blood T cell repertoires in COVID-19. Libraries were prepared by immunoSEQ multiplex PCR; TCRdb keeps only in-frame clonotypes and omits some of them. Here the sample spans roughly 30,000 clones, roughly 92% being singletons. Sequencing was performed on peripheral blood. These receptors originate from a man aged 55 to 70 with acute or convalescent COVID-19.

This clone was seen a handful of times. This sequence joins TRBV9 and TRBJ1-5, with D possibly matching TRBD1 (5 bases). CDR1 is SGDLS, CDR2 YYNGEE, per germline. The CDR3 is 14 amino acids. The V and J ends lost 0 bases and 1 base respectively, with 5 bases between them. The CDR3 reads CASSVEGSNQPQHF. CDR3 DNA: TGTGCCAGCAGCGTAGAGGGGAGCAATCAGCCCCAGCATTTT.

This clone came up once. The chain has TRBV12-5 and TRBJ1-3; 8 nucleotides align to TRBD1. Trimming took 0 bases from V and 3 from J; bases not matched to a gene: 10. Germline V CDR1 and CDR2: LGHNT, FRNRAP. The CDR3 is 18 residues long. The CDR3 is CASGLVHLAGGGGNTIYF. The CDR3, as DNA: TGTGCTAGTGGTTTGGTACATCTAGCAGGGGGCGGTGGAAACACCATATATTTT.

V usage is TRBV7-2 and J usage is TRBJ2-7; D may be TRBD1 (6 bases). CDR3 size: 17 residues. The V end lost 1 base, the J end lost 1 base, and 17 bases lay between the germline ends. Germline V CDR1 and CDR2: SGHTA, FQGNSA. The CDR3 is CASSLGLFQGPSYEQYF. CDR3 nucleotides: TGTGCCAGCAGCTTAGGGCTGTTTCAGGGGCCTTCCTACGAGCAGTACTTC.

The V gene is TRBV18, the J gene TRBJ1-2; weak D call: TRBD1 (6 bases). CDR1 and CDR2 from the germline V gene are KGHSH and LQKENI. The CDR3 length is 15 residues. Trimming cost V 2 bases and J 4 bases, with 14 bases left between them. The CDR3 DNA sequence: TGTGCCAGCTCACCAGTCAGGGGAAATGGCTATGGCTACACCTTC. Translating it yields CASSPVRGNGYGYTF.

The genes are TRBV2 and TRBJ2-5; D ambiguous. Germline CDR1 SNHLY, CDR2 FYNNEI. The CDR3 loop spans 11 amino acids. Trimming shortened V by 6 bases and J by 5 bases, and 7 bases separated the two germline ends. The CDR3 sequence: CASSPRETQYF. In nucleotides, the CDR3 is TGTGCCAGCAGCCCCAGGGAGACCCAGTACTTC.

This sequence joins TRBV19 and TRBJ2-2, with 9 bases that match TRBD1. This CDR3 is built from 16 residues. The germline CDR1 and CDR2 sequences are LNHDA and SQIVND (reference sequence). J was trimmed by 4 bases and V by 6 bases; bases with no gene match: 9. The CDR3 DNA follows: TGTGCCAGTAGGGAGGCCGACAGGGGGGTCACCGGGGAGCTGTTTTTT. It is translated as CASREADRGVTGELFF.

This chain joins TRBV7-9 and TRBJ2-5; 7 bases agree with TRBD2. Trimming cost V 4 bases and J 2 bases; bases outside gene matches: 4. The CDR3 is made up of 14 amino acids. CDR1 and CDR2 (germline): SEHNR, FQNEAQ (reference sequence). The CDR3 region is CASSWGRGQETQYF. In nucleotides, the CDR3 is TGTGCCAGCAGCTGGGGGAGGGGTCAAGAGACCCAGTACTTC.

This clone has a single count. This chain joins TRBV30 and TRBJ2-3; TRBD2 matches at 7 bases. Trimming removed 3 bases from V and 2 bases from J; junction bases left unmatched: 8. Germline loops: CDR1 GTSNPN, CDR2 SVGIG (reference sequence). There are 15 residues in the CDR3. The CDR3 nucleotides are TGTGCCTGGAGCCCCACTAGCGTTTACACAGATACGCAGTATTTT. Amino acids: CAWSPTSVYTDTQYF.

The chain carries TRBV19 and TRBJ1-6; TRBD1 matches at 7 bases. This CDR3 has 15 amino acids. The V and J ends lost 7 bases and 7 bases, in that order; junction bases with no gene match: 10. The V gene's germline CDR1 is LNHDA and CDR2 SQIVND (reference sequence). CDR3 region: CASNVGGAGNSPLHF. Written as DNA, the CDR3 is TGTGCCAGTAACGTAGGGGGCGCAGGAAATTCACCCCTCCACTTT.

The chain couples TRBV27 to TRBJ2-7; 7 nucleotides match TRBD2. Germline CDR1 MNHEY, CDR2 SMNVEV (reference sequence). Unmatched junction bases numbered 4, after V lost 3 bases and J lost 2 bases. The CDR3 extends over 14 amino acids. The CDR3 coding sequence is TGTGCCAGCAGTTTGGCTAGCGGCCCCTACGAGCAGTACGTC. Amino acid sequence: CASSLASGPYEQYV.